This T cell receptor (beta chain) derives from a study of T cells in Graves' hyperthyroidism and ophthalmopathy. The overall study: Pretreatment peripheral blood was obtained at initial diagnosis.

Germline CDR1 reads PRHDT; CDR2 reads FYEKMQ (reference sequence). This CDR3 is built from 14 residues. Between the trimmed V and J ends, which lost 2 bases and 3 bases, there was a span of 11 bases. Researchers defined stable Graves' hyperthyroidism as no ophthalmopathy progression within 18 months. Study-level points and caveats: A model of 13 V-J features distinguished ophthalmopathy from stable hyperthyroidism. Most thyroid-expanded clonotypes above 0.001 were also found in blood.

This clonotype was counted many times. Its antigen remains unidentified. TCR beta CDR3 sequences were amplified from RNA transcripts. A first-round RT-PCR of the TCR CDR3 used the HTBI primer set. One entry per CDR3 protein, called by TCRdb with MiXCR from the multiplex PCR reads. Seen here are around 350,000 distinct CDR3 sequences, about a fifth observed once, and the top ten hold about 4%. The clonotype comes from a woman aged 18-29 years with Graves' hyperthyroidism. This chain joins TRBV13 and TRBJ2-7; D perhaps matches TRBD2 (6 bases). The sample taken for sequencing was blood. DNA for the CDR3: TGTGCCAGCAGCTTAATGGGCGGGGTCTACGAGCAGTACTTC. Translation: CASSLMGGVYEQYF.